These 3 T cell receptor beta chains came from one sample sequenced in a study of cytomegalovirus exposure and HLA in healthy donors (dated by TCRdb to between 2016 and 2019). Libraries were constructed by the immunoSEQ multiplex PCR assay. For the multiplex PCR, a mixture combining 60 forward primers for TCR Vbeta segments and 13 reverse primers for TCR Jbeta segments was used. Not all clones reach the TCRdb copy of this immuneACCESS table, which keeps in-frame sequences only. Checked studies attribute under half of the gap to unresolved V genes and leave the rest unexplained. For this sample the table gives 150,000 to 200,000 clones, of which approximately 86% were detected only once. The ten largest clones take up around 1.8% of the sample. The material sequenced was PBMCs. All receptors derive from a woman younger than 30 in good health and CMV-seronegative.

This clone turned up a few times. This chain connects TRBV28 to TRBJ2-2; D uncertain. The germline gives CDR1 MDHEN, CDR2 SYDVKM. V was trimmed by 7 bases and J by 9 bases, leaving 18 bases between them. This CDR3 is built from 14 residues. CDR3 sequence: CASTSGSRLRELFF. CDR3 bases: TGTGCCAGCACCTCCGGCAGTCGACTTAGGGAGCTGTTTTTT.

The V call is TRBV28, the J call TRBJ2-3; TRBD2 matches 13 bases. V gave up 3 bases and J gave up 4 bases; unmatched junction bases: 10. Germline CDR1 and CDR2: MDHEN and SYDVKM. This CDR3 region has 18 residues. The CDR3 nucleotides read TGTGCCAGCAGTTTTGCACTAGCGGGAGGGTGGCCGTCAGATACGCAGTATTTT. It yields the protein CASSFALAGGWPSDTQYF.

Comments on this clone: An end of the junction differs from the germline gene, which may be a read error. The chain has TRBV5-4 and TRBJ2-1, with a weak D call TRBD2 (5 bases). The CDR3 has 13 amino acids. Germline assignment: CDR1 SGHNT and CDR2 YYREEE (reference sequence). DNA for the CDR3: TGTGCCAGCAGCTCCGAACGGGCAGAAGAGGGCCTCTTC. It is translated as CASSSERAEEGLF.